Below, one T cell receptor beta chain is given with its context. As yet, its antigen is unknown. It was with 60 Vbeta and 13 Jbeta primers that the PCR ran. Profiling relied on immunoSEQ multiplex PCR, and the TCRdb table lists in-frame clones only, not all of them. Of about 130,000 clones listed, 70% to 85% are singletons. This sample was included in a study of cytomegalovirus exposure and HLA in healthy donors. Notes on the study in general: The study listed some 160 cytomegalovirus-associated TCR beta chains. Most TCR beta V segments were productive about 87% or about 30% of the time in an earlier analysis.

CDR3 length: 15 residues. Germline V gene sequence: CDR1 SNHLY, CDR2 FYNNEI. J gave up 4 bases and V 2 bases, and 4 bases lay outside the gene matches. Sequencing was performed on PBMCs. The receptor's source is a man in his fifties or sixties in good health and CMV-seronegative. The chain is built from TRBV2 and TRBJ2-1, with 8 bases aligning to TRBD2. CDR3 amino acids: CASSEPSGGYNEQFF. CDR3 nucleotides: TGTGCCAGCAGTGAACCAAGCGGGGGTTACAATGAGCAGTTCTTC.